This T cell receptor beta chain derives from a study of T cells after yellow fever vaccination. Study-wide points: Though weaker, the secondary response peaked faster, on day 5 versus 15.

V shed 0 bases and J shed 4 bases, with 9 bases lying between them. This CDR3 has 14 residues. CDR1 and CDR2 from the germline V gene are SGDLS and YYNGEE. TCRdb itself ran the 5' RACE reads through MiXCR, one entry per CDR3 protein. The profile shows approximately 550,000 distinct CDR3 sequences, roughly 13% of them singletons. This clonotype has more than one count but fewer than ten. Its antigen is still unknown. V and J are TRBV9 and TRBJ2-3; D call uncertain. This clonotype originated in a young man who received the YFV17D yellow fever vaccine. This sample comprised PBMCs, obtained on the day of the yellow fever booster vaccination. The CDR3, as DNA: TGTGCCAGCAGCGTAGCAAGCGTTGCAGATACGCAGTATTTT. As protein: CASSVASVADTQYF.